These 26 T cell receptor beta chains came from one sample sequenced in a study of CD8 T cells in ankylosing spondylitis. Study outcomes and limitations: Several highly homologous variants made up a TCR beta motif, and this motif appeared characteristic of ankylosing spondylitis blood.

No antigen has been assigned to these receptors. MiXCR, applied by TCRdb to the 5' RACE reads, yields one record per CDR3 protein. The table records about 330,000 distinct CDR3 sequences, approximately 8.2% of them present only once. The specimen sequenced was blood, either unsorted or a sorted T cell fraction (not recorded which). All receptors come from a male donor with ankylosing spondylitis.

At least ten counts were recorded for this clonotype. CDR3 in DNA: TGTGCCAGCAGCCAAACCCTGACAGGGTACTACGAGCAGTACTTC. Encoded protein: CASSQTLTGYYEQYF. The chain employs TRBV7-9 and TRBJ2-7; 7 bases agree with TRBD1. The ends lost 5 bases at V and 3 bases at J; junction bases unmatched: 10. The CDR3 runs 15 residues. Per germline, CDR1 SEHNR and CDR2 FQNEAQ (reference sequence). Variable domain in full (rest from reference TRBV7-9 and TRBJ2-7): DTGVSQNPRHKITKRGQNVTFRCDPISEHNRLYWYRQTLGQGPEFLTYFQNEAQLEKSRLLSDRFSAERPKGSFSTLEIQRTEQGDSAMYLCASSQTLTGYYEQYFGPGTRLTVT.

Only a few counts were recorded for this clonotype. This chain uses TRBV24-1 with TRBJ2-5; no clear D. Deletions cut 4 bases from V and 1 base from J, with 15 bases between. The CDR3 has 16 residues. Germline V lookup: CDR1 KGHDR, CDR2 SFDVKD. CDR3 residues: CATSDPQSWGQETQYF. The CDR3 nucleotides read TGTGCCACCAGTGACCCCCAATCCTGGGGCCAAGAGACCCAGTACTTC.

This clonotype was counted many times. This rearrangement joins TRBV7-2 to TRBJ2-1; 12 positions agree with TRBD2. Germline CDR1 and CDR2: SGHTA and FQGNSA. This CDR3 spans 17 amino acids. J was trimmed by 9 bases and V by 7 bases; bases with no gene match: 16. The CDR3 reads CASTLLSSGRASGEQFF. DNA of the CDR3: TGTGCCAGCACCCTTTTATCTAGCGGGAGGGCCTCGGGTGAGCAGTTCTTC.

J is TRBJ2-1 and V is TRBV4-3; D call uncertain. The V end lost 0 bases, the J end lost 0 bases, and 6 bases lay between the germline ends. The V gene's germline CDR1 is LGHNA and CDR2 YSLEER. The CDR3 is 15 amino acids. In DNA form, the CDR3 reads TGCGCCAGCAGCCAAGAATGGATCTCCTACAATGAGCAGTTCTTC. Translating it yields CASSQEWISYNEQFF.

The chain carries TRBV2 and TRBJ2-2; D remains ambiguous. Germline V gene lookup returns CDR1 SNHLY and CDR2 FYNNEI. V lost 5 bases, J lost 2 bases, and 6 bases lay in between. The CDR3 covers 13 residues. In DNA, the CDR3 is TGTGCCAGCAGTCGCATCAACACCGGGGAGCTGTTTTTT. Translation gives CASSRINTGELFF.

The CDR3 DNA reads as TGTGCCAGCAGCCCGACGGGAGGATCCGAGCAGTACTTC. This codes for CASSPTGGSEQYF. The V gene is TRBV7-8, the J gene TRBJ2-7; 7 bases match TRBD2. V gave up 5 bases and J gave up 6 bases; unmatched junction bases: 7. Looked up from germline, CDR1 is SGHVS and CDR2 is FQNEAQ. This CDR3 is built from 13 residues.

A few counts support this clonotype. The genes are TRBV20-1 and TRBJ2-7, with D perhaps assigned TRBD1 or TRBD2 (6 bases each). CDR1 and CDR2 from the germline V gene are DFQATT and SNEGSKA (reference sequence). This CDR3 region has 14 residues. V was pared by 3 bases and J by 2 bases, with 14 bases between. CDR3 DNA sequence: TGCAGTGCTAGGACAGGCGGGACCACCTACGAGCAGTACTTC. Amino acids: CSARTGGTTYEQYF.

This clonotype was recorded at least ten times. The chain carries TRBV5-1 and TRBJ1-2; maybe TRBD1 (6 bases). Trimming pared 2 bases from V and 7 bases from J, leaving 18 bases between. Germline V CDR1 and CDR2: SGHRS, YFSETQ. This CDR3 has 15 residues. CDR3: CASSLNRQGSSGYTF. As DNA, the CDR3 is TGCGCCAGCAGCTTAAATCGGCAGGGGAGCTCTGGCTACACCTTC.

The chain recombines TRBV10-3 with TRBJ2-3; D gene uncertain. Germline assignment: CDR1 ENHRY and CDR2 SYGVKD. Trimming removed 0 bases at V and 5 bases at J, with 3 bases between. The CDR3 contains 12 residues. CDR3 loop: CAISESGDTQYF. The CDR3 DNA follows: TGTGCCATCAGTGAGTCGGGAGATACGCAGTATTTT.

This clonotype appeared a few times. This chain joins TRBV20-1 and TRBJ2-7, with 8 nucleotides matching TRBD1. V shed 6 bases, J shed 4 bases, and the junction held 2 bases outside the gene matches. Germline loops: CDR1 DFQATT, CDR2 SNEGSKA (reference sequence). The CDR3 runs 11 residues. The CDR3 is CSAGQGYEQYF. The CDR3 coding sequence is TGCAGTGCCGGACAGGGTTACGAGCAGTACTTC.

This clonotype was found a few times. The V gene is TRBV7-2, the J gene TRBJ2-7; D is perhaps TRBD1 (6 bases). Trimming cost V 4 bases and J 3 bases, with 16 bases left between them. Germline V gene data show CDR1 as SGHTA and CDR2 as FQGNSA. CDR3 length: 15 amino acids. This chain's CDR3 is CASSSRTDKIYEQYF. CDR3 DNA sequence: TGTGCCAGCAGCTCACGGACAGATAAAATCTACGAGCAGTACTTC.

This clonotype was observed a few times. The rearrangement links TRBV4-2 to TRBJ2-6; 7 nucleotides align to TRBD1. Losses at the gene ends were 4 bases for V and 0 bases for J; bases not matched to a gene: 9. CDR1 is LGHNA and CDR2 is YNFKEQ in the germline V gene. CDR3 length equals 18 residues. CDR3: CASSRRQGTTSGANVLTF. The CDR3 coding sequence is TGTGCCAGCAGCCGTCGACAGGGCACCACCTCTGGGGCCAACGTCCTGACTTTC.

The sample holds many counts of this clonotype. CDR3 sequence: CASSFNVRGPNYGYTF. The CDR3 DNA follows: TGTGCCAGCAGCTTTAACGTTCGGGGACCGAACTATGGCTACACCTTC. This sequence joins TRBV7-9 and TRBJ1-2; TRBD1 might be the D (5 bases). Germline loops: CDR1 SEHNR, CDR2 FQNEAQ (reference sequence). The CDR3 is 16 amino acids. The ends were cut back, 3 bases at V and 2 bases at J, with 16 bases in the middle.

Many counts were recorded for this clonotype. The rearrangement uses TRBV12-3 or TRBV12-4 and TRBJ2-3, with D maybe TRBD1 (5 bases). V lost 3 bases, J lost 1 base, and 8 bases lay in between. The CDR3 is 14 residues long. CDR3 bases: TGTGCCAGCAGTTTTCTAGGGGGCACAGATACGCAGTATTTT. Its protein is CASSFLGGTDTQYF.

This chain joins TRBV6-5 and TRBJ2-1; TRBD1 might be the D (5 bases). CDR3 size: 14 residues. Germline V gene lookup returns CDR1 MNHEY and CDR2 SVGAGI. Deletions cut 2 bases from V and 9 bases from J, with 14 bases between. The CDR3 region has the DNA TGTGCCAGCAGTTACATCCAGGGCTATGGTGAGCAGTTCTTC. It translates to CASSYIQGYGEQFF.

In its sample, this clonotype was seen a few times. This chain joins TRBV18 and TRBJ2-6; TRBD1 matches at 10 bases. The CDR3 has 19 amino acids. With V trimmed by 2 bases and J by 0 bases, 7 bases remained unmatched. Germline V gene data show CDR1 as KGHSH and CDR2 as LQKENI. The CDR3 DNA reads as TGTGCCAGCTCACCAAGGGACAGGGGTCTCCTCTCTGGGGCCAACGTCCTGACTTTC. The encoded protein is CASSPRDRGLLSGANVLTF.

In this sample, this clonotype turned up many times. This sequence joins TRBV7-9 and TRBJ1-2, with D possibly being TRBD1 (6 bases). Germline lookup yields CDR1 SEHNR and CDR2 FQNEAQ (reference sequence). There are 16 residues in the CDR3. V was cut by 1 base and J by 7 bases, with 19 bases left in between. The CDR3 sequence: CASSLDLSGTRGGYTF. CDR3 DNA sequence: TGTGCCAGCAGCTTAGACTTATCCGGGACACGAGGTGGCTACACCTTC.

This chain links TRBV6-2 or TRBV6-3 with TRBJ2-7; 10 bases match TRBD2. Germline V gene sequence: CDR1 MNHEY, CDR2 SVGEGT. The CDR3 contains 15 residues. V gave up 2 bases and J gave up 4 bases; unmatched junction bases: 5. The CDR3 sequence: CASSYVASGSYEQYF. The CDR3 DNA sequence: TGTGCCAGCAGTTACGTTGCTAGCGGGAGTTACGAGCAGTACTTC.

The V and J genes are TRBV6-1 and TRBJ2-7; 10 positions agree with TRBD1. J lost 0 bases, V lost 9 bases, and 11 bases had no gene match. The V gene's germline CDR1 is MNHNS and CDR2 SASEGT. The CDR3 runs to 16 residues. The CDR3 sequence: CASRSQRTGGSYEQYF. The CDR3 DNA follows: TGTGCCAGTAGGTCCCAGAGGACAGGGGGCTCCTACGAGCAGTACTTC.

V gene TRBV4-3 combines with J gene TRBJ2-3; maybe TRBD1 (6 bases). The CDR3 covers 16 residues. CDR1 is LGHNA and CDR2 is YSLEER in the germline V gene. The V gene lost 1 base and the J gene lost 1 base, with 12 bases spanning the gap. The CDR3 nucleotides are TGCGCCAGCAGCCAAGGATCTCCAGGGGGCACAGATACGCAGTATTTT. Translation gives CASSQGSPGGTDTQYF.

This chain connects TRBV6-5 to TRBJ2-1; D uncertain. In germline, CDR1 is MNHEY, CDR2 SVGAGI. This CDR3 is built from 16 residues. Trimming left V 2 bases short and J 3 bases short, with 14 bases between. The CDR3 protein is CASSYTPASRYNEQFF. CDR3 in DNA: TGTGCCAGCAGTTACACTCCGGCGAGCCGCTACAATGAGCAGTTCTTC.

This clonotype was seen a handful of times. The chain links TRBV28 to TRBJ2-3; no clear D. The CDR3 loop spans 15 amino acids. Germline CDR1 is MDHEN and CDR2 is SYDVKM. V dropped 6 bases and J dropped 5 bases, with 18 bases sitting between them. DNA of the CDR3: TGTGCCAGCAGCCCACCCCTAGGAGTTGTAGATACGCAGTATTTT. This translates into CASSPPLGVVDTQYF.

The sample holds a few counts of this clonotype. The chain carries TRBV6-2 or TRBV6-3 and TRBJ2-3, with D hard to call. CDR1 is MNHEY and CDR2 is SVGEGT in the germline V gene. This CDR3 has 15 residues. V lost 4 bases and J lost 4, with 15 bases in between. CDR3 nucleotides: TGTGCCAGCAGTTTTAATGGCTTCGAGGCAGATACGCAGTATTTT. Encoded protein: CASSFNGFEADTQYF.

The V and J genes are TRBV7-3 and TRBJ2-2, with D hard to call. Germline V gene lookup returns CDR1 SGHTA and CDR2 FQGTGA. There are 17 residues in the CDR3. V was shortened by 0 bases and J by 5 bases, with 16 bases between the two germline ends. Written as DNA, the CDR3 is TGTGCCAGCAGCTTAACGGTGGGGTCAGCCCGTACCGGGGAGCTGTTTTTT. It yields the protein CASSLTVGSARTGELFF. Based on the CDR3 plus reference TRBV7-3 and TRBJ2-2, the full variable domain is GAGVSQTPSNKVTEKGKYVELRCDPISGHTALYWYRQSLGQGPEFLIYFQGTGAADDSGLPNDRFFAVRPEGSVSTLKIQRTERGDSAVYLCASSLTVGSARTGELFFGEGSRLTVL.

This clonotype has only a few counts. This rearrangement joins TRBV12-3 or TRBV12-4 to TRBJ2-5; 11 bases align to TRBD2. The ends lost 6 bases at V and 2 bases at J; junction bases unmatched: 5. CDR3 length equals 15 residues. CDR3 protein: CASSRTSGFQETQYF. The DNA for the CDR3 is TGTGCCAGCAGCCGGACTAGCGGGTTTCAAGAGACCCAGTACTTC.

The chain uses TRBV6-1 and TRBJ2-1; 10 positions agree with TRBD2. With 5 bases clipped from V and 6 bases from J, the junction kept 13 bases outside the gene matches. Germline CDR1 reads MNHNS; CDR2 reads SASEGT. The CDR3 length is 17 residues. CDR3 DNA sequence: TGTGCCAGCAGTCGAGGACTAAGCGGGAGGGCCCGCAATGAGCAGTTCTTC. Residues: CASSRGLSGRARNEQFF.